This TCR beta chain was captured in a study of T cells in tuberculosis. Study-level information: T cells were selected with CD1B tetramers loaded with glucose monomycolate.

No alpha-beta pairing information exists for these sequences. Generated by immunoSEQ multiplex PCR, the TCRdb table keeps only in-frame clones and is missing some. Of 54,000 or so clones listed, 81% are singletons. Trimming took 3 bases from V and 8 from J, leaving 11 bases between them. Germline-derived CDR1 and CDR2 are SGHTS and YDEGEE. This CDR3 has 13 residues. Sorting used thawed, overnight-rested PBMC stained with anti-CD3, a viability dye and GMM-loaded CD1B tetramer. The lipid loaded on the CD1B tetramers was C32 glucose monomycolate from Rhodococcus equi. CD14-expressing monocytes were removed from PBMC before cryopreservation and sorting.

J is TRBJ1-4 and V is TRBV5-8; tentative D call: TRBD1 (6 bases). Sequenced sample: CD1b-GMM tetramer-negative cells sorted from PBMCs. The source is an adult woman with latent tuberculosis. CDR3 sequence reads: CASSWTVREKLFF. The CDR3, as DNA: TGTGCCAGCAGCTGGACAGTCAGGGAAAAACTGTTTTTT.